Listed below are T cell receptor beta chains from one sample, sequenced in a study of CD8 T cells in ankylosing spondylitis. TCRdb used MiXCR to reprocess the 5' RACE reads, holding one entry per CDR3 protein. The top ten clones hold approximately 0.5% of a sample with 750,000 to 850,000 distinct CDR3 sequences, over 9.5% of them seen once. Specimen: blood, either unsorted or a sorted T cell fraction (not recorded which). The receptor set was obtained from a male donor with ankylosing spondylitis. Each CDR3 is given with its conserved first and last residue. The order of the fields is V gene, D gene, J gene, clone size, CDR3 protein, CDR3 DNA. A D gene is named only where the DNA matches it firmly. Clone sizes are given selectively: once, few, many, or a class where the clone is expanded.

V: TRBV6-5; D: NA; J: TRBJ1-2; size: few; CDR3: CASSYSAPAQGTFGYTF; DNA: TGTGCCAGCAGTTACTCGGCCCCCGCGCAGGGTACTTTTGGCTACACCTTC
V: TRBV20-1; D: TRBD2; J: TRBJ2-3; size: NA; CDR3: CSASSGRARPQYF; DNA: TGCAGTGCTTCTAGCGGGAGGGCCAGGCCGCAGTATTTT
V: TRBV4-3; D: NA; J: TRBJ2-1; size: NA; CDR3: CASSHKLGNEQFF; DNA: TGCGCCAGCAGCCATAAACTAGGTAATGAGCAGTTCTTC
V: TRBV7-2; D: NA; J: TRBJ2-3; size: NA; CDR3: CASSLLIVGADTQYF; DNA: TGTGCCAGCAGCTTATTGATAGTAGGGGCAGATACGCAGTATTTT
V: TRBV7-2; D: NA; J: TRBJ2-4; size: NA; CDR3: CASSLRAAKNIQYF; DNA: TGTGCCAGCAGCTTAAGGGCGGCCAAAAACATTCAGTACTTC
V: TRBV7-7; D: NA; J: TRBJ2-1; size: many; CDR3: CASSFQGEGEQFF; DNA: TGTGCTAGCAGCTTCCAGGGAGAGGGTGAGCAGTTCTTC
V: TRBV10-3; D: NA; J: TRBJ2-5; size: few; CDR3: CAISGSGGGETQYF; DNA: TGTGCCATCAGTGGATCCGGAGGAGGAGAGACCCAGTACTTC
V: TRBV18; D: NA; J: TRBJ1-2; size: few; CDR3: CASSPYRNVEGYTF; DNA: TGTGCCAGCTCACCGTACAGGAATGTGGAGGGCTACACCTTC
V: TRBV20-1; D: TRBD1; J: TRBJ2-7; size: few; CDR3: CSAIDRGLLYEQYF; DNA: TGCAGTGCTATCGACAGGGGGCTCCTCTACGAGCAGTACTTC
V: TRBV5-1; D: NA; J: TRBJ2-3; size: NA; CDR3: CASSPEYTDTQYF; DNA: TGCGCCAGCAGCCCCGAGTACACAGATACGCAGTATTTT
V: TRBV7-6; D: TRBD1; J: TRBJ1-1; size: NA; CDR3: CASSFALRQGALWDEAFF; DNA: TGTGCCAGCAGCTTTGCACTCCGACAGGGGGCGTTGTGGGATGAAGCTTTCTTT
V: TRBV6-5; D: NA; J: TRBJ1-1; size: few; CDR3: CASSYNRVDTEAFF; DNA: TGTGCCAGCAGTTACAACAGGGTGGACACTGAAGCTTTCTTT
V: TRBV29-1; D: NA; J: TRBJ2-1; size: many; CDR3: CSVGRSFSYNEQFF; DNA: TGCAGCGTTGGTAGAAGTTTCTCCTACAATGAGCAGTTCTTC
V: TRBV7-9; D: NA; J: TRBJ1-5; size: NA; CDR3: CASSLVEENQPQHF; DNA: TGTGCCAGCAGCTTAGTGGAAGAAAATCAGCCCCAGCATTTT
V: TRBV18; D: TRBD2; J: TRBJ2-3; size: NA; CDR3: CASSPLLAGGDTQYF; DNA: TGTGCCAGCTCACCACTACTAGCGGGGGGAGATACGCAGTATTTT
V: TRBV4-2; D: TRBD2; J: TRBJ2-1; size: many; CDR3: CASSQLAGDYNEQFF; DNA: TGTGCCAGCAGCCAATTAGCGGGGGACTACAATGAGCAGTTCTTC
V: TRBV6-1; D: NA; J: TRBJ2-3; size: few; CDR3: CASSEARGVADTQYF; DNA: TGTGCCAGCAGTGAAGCAAGGGGAGTCGCAGATACGCAGTATTTT